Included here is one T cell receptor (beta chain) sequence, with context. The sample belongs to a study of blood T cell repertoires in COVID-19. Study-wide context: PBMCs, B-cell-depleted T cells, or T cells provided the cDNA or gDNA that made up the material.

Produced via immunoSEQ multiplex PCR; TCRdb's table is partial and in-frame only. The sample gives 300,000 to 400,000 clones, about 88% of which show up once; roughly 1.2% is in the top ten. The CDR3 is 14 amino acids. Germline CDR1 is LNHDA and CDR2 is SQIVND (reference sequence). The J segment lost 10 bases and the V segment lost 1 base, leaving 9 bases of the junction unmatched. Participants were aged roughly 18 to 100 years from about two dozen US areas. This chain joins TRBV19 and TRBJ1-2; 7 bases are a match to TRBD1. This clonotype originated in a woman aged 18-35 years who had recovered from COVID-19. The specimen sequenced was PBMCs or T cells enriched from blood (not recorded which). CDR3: CASSIGDGTVFYTF. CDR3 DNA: TGTGCCAGTAGTATAGGGGACGGGACAGTCTTCTACACCTTC.